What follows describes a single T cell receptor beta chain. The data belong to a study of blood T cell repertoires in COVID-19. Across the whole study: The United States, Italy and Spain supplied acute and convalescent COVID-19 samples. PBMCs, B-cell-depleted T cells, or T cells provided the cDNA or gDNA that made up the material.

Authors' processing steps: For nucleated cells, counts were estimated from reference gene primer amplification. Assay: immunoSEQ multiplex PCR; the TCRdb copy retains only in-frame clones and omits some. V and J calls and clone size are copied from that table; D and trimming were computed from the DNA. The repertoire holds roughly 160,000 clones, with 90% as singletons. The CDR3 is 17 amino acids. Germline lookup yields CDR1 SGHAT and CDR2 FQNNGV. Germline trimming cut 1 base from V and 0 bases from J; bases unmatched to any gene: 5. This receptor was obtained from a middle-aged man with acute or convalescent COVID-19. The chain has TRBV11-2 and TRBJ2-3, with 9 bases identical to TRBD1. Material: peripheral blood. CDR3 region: CASSLAGQGHSTDTQYF. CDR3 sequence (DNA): TGTGCCAGCAGCTTAGCGGGACAGGGACATAGCACAGATACGCAGTATTTT.